Following are 22 T cell receptor beta chains from one sample sequenced in a study of blood T cell repertoires in COVID-19. The table came from immunoSEQ multiplex PCR; TCRdb's copy has only in-frame clones and leaves some out. The sample holds roughly 130,000 clones, 70% to 80% seen once. Material: peripheral blood. The receptors were gathered from a woman aged 70-85 years with COVID-19, enrolled during active disease.

With regard to this clone: Other DNA sequences in this sample translate to the same CDR3. The gene calls are TRBV6-1 and TRBJ1-3; possibly TRBD1 for D (6 bases). Looked up from germline, CDR1 is MNHNS and CDR2 is SASEGT. The CDR3 is 14 residues long. Trimming pared 3 bases from V and 3 bases from J, leaving 9 bases between. The CDR3 nucleotides are TGTGCCAGCAGTGAGACAGGTTATGGAAACACCATATATTTT. This gives the protein CASSETGYGNTIYF.

The CDR3 bases are TGTGCCAGCAGCTCGGGTTTACAGGGGGTACAAGATGAGCAGTTCTTC. Protein: CASSSGLQGVQDEQFF. The rearrangement joins TRBV7-9 to TRBJ2-1, with 8 bases that match TRBD1. Germline assignment: CDR1 SEHNR and CDR2 FQNEAQ (reference sequence). The CDR3 totals 16 residues. J lost 8 bases, V lost 4 bases, and 13 bases had no gene match.

V is TRBV5-4 and J is TRBJ2-7; 10 bases line up with TRBD2. Per germline, CDR1 SGHNT and CDR2 YYREEE (reference sequence). The CDR3 contains 18 residues. J gave up 5 bases and V 0 bases, and 14 bases lay outside the gene matches. The CDR3 spells CASSLVPSGGPLRNEQYF. DNA of the CDR3: TGTGCCAGCAGCTTGGTCCCTAGCGGGGGCCCCTTAAGGAACGAGCAGTACTTC.

The chain carries TRBV7-2 and TRBJ1-1; D may be TRBD1 (6 bases). The CDR3 spans 13 residues. CDR1 and CDR2 from the germline V gene are SGHTA and FQGNSA. V lost 5 bases, J lost 2 bases, and 9 bases lay in between. CDR3 DNA sequence: TGTGCCAGCAGCAAGGGGGTAAACACTGAAGCTTTCTTT. Its protein product is CASSKGVNTEAFF.

This clone was observed once. V is TRBV6-5 and J is TRBJ1-3; possible D gene TRBD1, 5 bases. This CDR3 comprises 14 residues. Germline CDR1 MNHEY, CDR2 SVGAGI. V was clipped by 8 bases and J by 0 bases, with 11 bases between them. DNA for the CDR3: TGTGCCAGCGGGTCGGGGGTCTCTGGAAACACCATATATTTT. Translation gives CASGSGVSGNTIYF.

This chain links TRBV6-2 or TRBV6-3 with TRBJ2-1; TRBD2 matches at 8 bases. Germline-derived CDR1 and CDR2 are MNHEY and SVGEGT. There are 15 residues in the CDR3. Trimming cost V 2 bases and J 9 bases; bases outside gene matches: 9. The CDR3 sequence is CASSYRGGLASEQFF. DNA of the CDR3: TGTGCCAGCAGTTACCGCGGGGGGCTAGCCAGTGAGCAGTTCTTC.

The chain has TRBV4-3 and TRBJ1-1; 7 bases map to TRBD1. The CDR3 runs to 17 residues. With V trimmed by 0 bases and J by 1 base, 8 bases remained unmatched. From germline, CDR1 is LGHNA and CDR2 YSLEER. As DNA, the CDR3 is TGCGCCAGCAGCCAAGATGGGGCAGGGGGGCCGAACACTGAAGCTTTCTTT. Protein: CASSQDGAGGPNTEAFF.

The V and J genes are TRBV3-1 (or the pseudogene TRBV3-2) and TRBJ1-6; D possibly corresponds to TRBD1 (5 bases). Germline loops: CDR1 LGHDT, CDR2 YNNKEL (reference sequence). The CDR3 loop spans 16 amino acids. V lost 1 base and J lost 6, with 13 bases in between. In DNA form, the CDR3 reads TGTGCCAGCAGCCAAGCCGTCCCAGGGCTTAATTCACCCCTCCACTTT. Residues: CASSQAVPGLNSPLHF.

The chain is built from TRBV5-1 and TRBJ1-2, with D possibly matching TRBD1 (5 bases). The CDR3 runs to 13 residues. Germline V gene data show CDR1 as SGHRS and CDR2 as YFSETQ. V lost 0 bases to trimming and J lost 4 bases, with 7 bases between them. The CDR3 DNA reads TGCGCCAGCAGCTTGGTAAGGGGCTATGGCTACACCTTC. It yields the protein CASSLVRGYGYTF.

The chain uses TRBV5-4 and TRBJ2-1; TRBD1 agrees at 10 bases. J lost 11 bases, V lost 4 bases, and 3 bases had no gene match. The V gene's germline CDR1 is SGHNT and CDR2 YYREEE (reference sequence). The CDR3 runs 12 residues. The CDR3: CASSRDRGQQFF. The CDR3 DNA is TGTGCCAGCAGCCGAGACAGGGGGCAGCAGTTCTTC. The variable domain in full, completed from reference TRBV5-4 and TRBJ2-1, reads ETGVTQSPTHLIKTRGQQVTLRCSSQSGHNTVSWYQQALGQGPQFIFQYYREEENGRGNFPPRFSGLQFPNYSSELNVNALELDDSALYLCASSRDRGQQFFGPGTRLTVL.

V is TRBV10-3 and J is TRBJ1-1, with D possibly matching TRBD1 (6 bases). Germline V gives CDR1 ENHRY, CDR2 SYGVKD. The ends were cut back, 3 bases at V and 4 bases at J, with 24 bases in the middle. This CDR3 is 18 amino acids long. The CDR3 DNA reads TGTGCCATCAGTGACCTAAGGACCTTAGGGGGGGAGGGCACTGAAGCTTTCTTT. Translating it yields CAISDLRTLGGEGTEAFF.

This chain links TRBV27 with TRBJ1-4; 8 nucleotides match TRBD1. Germline V gives CDR1 MNHEY, CDR2 SMNVEV (reference sequence). Trimming cost V 4 bases and J 8 bases; bases outside gene matches: 15. The CDR3 extends over 17 amino acids. The CDR3 protein is CASSSTNPGGPSEKLFF. The CDR3 DNA reads TGTGCCAGCAGTTCCACAAACCCAGGGGGCCCTAGCGAAAAACTGTTTTTT.

The genes are TRBV3-1 (or the pseudogene TRBV3-2) and TRBJ2-3, with 8 bases matching TRBD2. The CDR3 contains 13 residues. Germline-derived CDR1 and CDR2 are LGHDT and YNNKEL (reference sequence). V trimming: 0 bases; J trimming: 8 bases; junction bases outside the gene matches: 1. CDR3 DNA: TGTGCCAGCAGCCAAGATCGGGGGGGTACGCAGTATTTT. Translated: CASSQDRGGTQYF.

The rearrangement joins TRBV11-2 to TRBJ1-3; D might be TRBD1 (6 bases). Germline V gives CDR1 SGHAT, CDR2 FQNNGV. V shed 5 bases and J shed 1 base, with 12 bases lying between them. The CDR3 totals 15 residues. CDR3 protein: CASSMDSLSGNTIYF. The CDR3 DNA reads as TGTGCCAGCAGCATGGACAGTTTATCTGGAAACACCATATATTTT.

The genes are TRBV2 and TRBJ2-7; weak D call: TRBD1 (6 bases). Trimming took 3 bases from V and 0 from J, leaving 12 bases between them. This CDR3 is 15 amino acids long. The germline V gene encodes CDR1 SNHLY and CDR2 FYNNEI. CDR3 coding DNA: TGTGCCAGCAGTGAGCAGGGGCCGAGCTCCTACGAGCAGTACTTC. Protein sequence: CASSEQGPSSYEQYF. Full variable domain (missing parts from reference TRBV2 and TRBJ2-7): EPEVTQTPSHQVTQMGQEVILRCVPISNHLYFYWYRQILGQKVEFLVSFYNNEISEKSEIFDDQFSVERPDGSNFTLKIRSTKLEDSAMYFCASSEQGPSSYEQYFGPGTRLTVT.

The chain joins TRBV30 to TRBJ1-2; maybe TRBD1 (5 bases). Looked up from germline, CDR1 is GTSNPN and CDR2 is SVGIG (reference sequence). This CDR3 spans 13 amino acids. CDR3 nucleotide sequence: TGTGCAAACTCAGAGGTAGACAGCTATGGCTACACCTTC. This encodes CANSEVDSYGYTF.

CDR3 in amino acids: CASSPSSGQPQHF. CDR3 nucleotides: TGTGCCAGCAGCCCCAGCTCGGGGCAGCCCCAGCATTTT. The genes are TRBV7-9 and TRBJ1-5; no firm D call. Trimming removed 5 bases at V and 7 bases at J, with 12 bases between. This CDR3 spans 13 amino acids. Per the germline V gene, CDR1 is SEHNR and CDR2 is FQNEAQ (reference sequence). The complete variable domain, with remaining parts taken from reference TRBV7-9 and TRBJ1-5, reads DTGVSQNPRHKITKRGQNVTFRCDPISEHNRLYWYRQTLGQGPEFLTYFQNEAQLEKSRLLSDRFSAERPKGSFSTLEIQRTEQGDSAMYLCASSPSSGQPQHFGDGTRLSIL.

The chain combines TRBV15 with TRBJ1-3; 8 bases are shared with TRBD1. The CDR3 contains 21 residues. The V gene end was trimmed by 0 bases and the J gene end by 0 bases; junction bases not matched to a gene: 16. Germline V gives CDR1 LNHNV, CDR2 YYDKDF (reference sequence). The CDR3 sequence: CATSRDGDRGLIRPSGNTIYF. The CDR3 DNA sequence: TGTGCCACCAGCAGAGATGGTGACAGGGGCTTAATAAGGCCCTCTGGAAACACCATATATTTT.

This clone was seen only once. The CDR3: CASSPHDSSYEQYF. The CDR3 DNA is TGTGCCAGCAGTCCTCACGACAGCTCCTACGAGCAGTACTTC. V and J are TRBV28 and TRBJ2-7, with D possibly matching TRBD1 (5 bases). CDR1 is MDHEN, CDR2 SYDVKM, per germline. V shed 5 bases and J shed 0 bases, with 11 bases lying between them. The CDR3 contains 14 residues. Full variable domain (rest looked up from reference TRBV28 and TRBJ2-7): DVKVTQSSRYLVKRTGEKVFLECVQDMDHENMFWYRQDPGLGLRLIYFSYDVKMKEKGDIPEGYSVSREKKERFSLILESASTNQTSMYLCASSPHDSSYEQYFGPGTRLTVT.

The chain couples TRBV4-3 to TRBJ2-3, with 7 bases identical to TRBD1. The CDR3 spans 17 residues. Germline CDR1 LGHNA, CDR2 YSLEER. V was pared by 4 bases and J by 4 bases, with 14 bases of the junction left unmatched. The CDR3 nucleotides are TGCGCCAGCAGCCCCCGCTCCGGACGGACAGGCGCAGATACGCAGTATTTT. This encodes CASSPRSGRTGADTQYF.

This rearrangement joins TRBV20-1 to TRBJ1-1; no clear D. The CDR3 is made up of 14 amino acids. Germline CDR1 DFQATT, CDR2 SNEGSKA (reference sequence). Trimming took 3 bases from V and 7 from J, leaving 18 bases between them. The CDR3 DNA reads TGCAGTGCTAGTGGCTCAGGTTGGTTGGGTGAAGCTTTCTTT. It encodes CSASGSGWLGEAFF.

This clone was seen once. The V and J genes are TRBV14 and TRBJ2-7, with 7 bases lining up with TRBD1. Germline CDR1 reads SGHDN; CDR2 reads FVKESK. The CDR3 runs 15 residues. The J segment lost 2 bases and the V segment lost 1 base, leaving 5 bases of the junction unmatched. This CDR3 reads CASSQVGGYAYEQYF. As DNA, the CDR3 is TGTGCCAGCAGCCAAGTAGGGGGCTATGCCTACGAGCAGTACTTC.